One and the same sample provided the 23 T cell receptor beta chains below, sequenced in a study of CD8 T cells in ankylosing spondylitis. TCRdb passed the 5' RACE reads through MiXCR, listing each CDR3 protein once. The sample has some 240,000 distinct CDR3 sequences; 18% are singletons. The specimen was blood, either unsorted or a sorted T cell fraction (not recorded which). The receptors were sampled from a male donor with ankylosing spondylitis or in good health (not recorded which).

The chain links TRBV27 to TRBJ2-1, with D perhaps assigned TRBD1 or TRBD2 (5 bases each). The CDR3 is made up of 15 amino acids. Between the trimmed V and J ends, which lost 6 bases and 3 bases, there was a span of 15 bases. Germline values: CDR1 MNHEY, CDR2 SMNVEV (reference sequence). CDR3: CASSLIRDRYNEQFF. DNA of the CDR3: TGTGCCAGCAGCCTAATCCGGGACCGCTACAATGAGCAGTTCTTC.

This clonotype was recorded at least ten times. This chain joins TRBV4-1 and TRBJ2-7, with D perhaps matching TRBD2 (6 bases). V lost 0 bases and J 3 bases, leaving 12 bases between the germline ends. Germline assignment: CDR1 MGHRA and CDR2 YSYEKL. The CDR3 length is 15 residues. Here the CDR3 reads CASSQERREFYEQYF. The CDR3 DNA reads TGCGCCAGCAGCCAAGAGAGGAGGGAGTTCTACGAGCAGTACTTC.

The table lists this clonotype with many counts. The DNA of the CDR3 is TGTGCCAGCAGTTTAAGTTCCGGGCCTTCCTACAATGAGCAGTTCTTC. Encoded protein: CASSLSSGPSYNEQFF. The chain carries TRBV12-3 or TRBV12-4 and TRBJ2-1; D not certain. With 2 bases removed from V and 1 base from J, the gap between germline ends came to 12 bases. The CDR3 is 16 residues long.

In this sample, this clonotype turned up a few times. The V call is TRBV9, the J call TRBJ2-5; D might be TRBD1 or TRBD2, each matching 5 bases. Germline lookup yields CDR1 SGDLS and CDR2 YYNGEE. The CDR3 spans 15 residues. V was trimmed by 0 bases and J by 0 bases, leaving 9 bases between them. CDR3 residues: CASSVGGTDQETQYF. The CDR3 nucleotides read TGTGCCAGCAGCGTAGGTGGGACCGACCAAGAGACCCAGTACTTC.

The chain recombines TRBV10-1 with TRBJ2-3, with 7 bases that match TRBD1. This CDR3 contains 15 residues. Germline CDR1 reads WNHNN; CDR2 reads SYGVQD (reference sequence). The junction had 4 bases not matched to a gene; V was cut back by 4 bases and J by 0 bases. The CDR3 spells CASSASTGSTDTQYF. CDR3 bases: TGCGCCAGCAGTGCCTCGACAGGGAGCACAGATACGCAGTATTTT.

The chain employs TRBV27 and TRBJ2-5, with a tentative D call TRBD1 (6 bases). Germline CDR1 and CDR2: MNHEY and SMNVEV (reference sequence). The CDR3 is 17 residues long. Trimming took off 1 base at V and 5 bases at J, with 20 bases between the two ends. The CDR3 DNA reads TGTGCCAGCAGTTTATTTTTAGGGCAGGGGAGTTCGGAGACCCAGTACTTC. It is translated as CASSLFLGQGSSETQYF.

Only a few counts were recorded for this clonotype. V usage is TRBV4-1 and J usage is TRBJ2-7; TRBD1 might be the D (5 bases). Trimming took off 1 base at V and 7 bases at J, with 17 bases between the two ends. Germline CDR1 MGHRA, CDR2 YSYEKL. This CDR3 contains 15 residues. The CDR3 DNA sequence: TGCGCCAGCAGCCAAGTTTACGGCAGGGTGGATGAGCAGTACTTC. This gives the protein CASSQVYGRVDEQYF.

In this sample, this clonotype turned up a few times. J is TRBJ2-1 and V is TRBV20-1; 7 bases agree with TRBD2. The CDR3 sequence is 14 residues long. CDR1 is DFQATT, CDR2 SNEGSKA, per germline (reference sequence). V was pared by 3 bases and J by 6 bases, with 8 bases of the junction left unmatched. CDR3 coding DNA: TGCAGTGCTAGGCCCCTTCGACTAGCCAATGAGCAGTTCTTC. This encodes CSARPLRLANEQFF.

The sample holds a few counts of this clonotype. For the CDR3, the DNA is TGTGCCACCACCCCTGGGGGGAACTCTGGCACTGAAGCTTTCTTT. The encoded protein is CATTPGGNSGTEAFF. The chain joins TRBV15 to TRBJ1-1, with TRBD1 as a possible D gene (5 bases). The V gene's germline CDR1 is LNHNV and CDR2 YYDKDF (reference sequence). The ends were cut back, 7 bases at V and 4 bases at J, with 19 bases in the middle. The CDR3 has 15 amino acids.

Only a few counts were recorded for this clonotype. The V and J genes are TRBV15 and TRBJ1-4; TRBD1 matches at 9 bases. With 6 bases clipped from V and 11 bases from J, the junction kept 13 bases outside the gene matches. Germline CDR1 LNHNV, CDR2 YYDKDF (reference sequence). CDR3 length: 15 residues. The CDR3 DNA reads as TGTGCCACCAGACCCCTGACAGGGGGTGGTTATAAACTGTTTTTT. It encodes CATRPLTGGGYKLFF.

V gene TRBV27 combines with J gene TRBJ1-2; the match to TRBD1 covers 7 bases. Losses at the gene ends were 6 bases for V and 4 bases for J; bases not matched to a gene: 11. The germline CDR1 and CDR2 sequences are MNHEY and SMNVEV (reference sequence). The CDR3 length is 15 residues. The CDR3 is CASRTSEGGPYGYTF. The CDR3 DNA is TGTGCCAGCAGGACTTCCGAAGGGGGCCCCTATGGCTACACCTTC.

The chain has TRBV12-3 or TRBV12-4 and TRBJ2-1; 15 bases match TRBD2. V lost 8 bases, J lost 10 bases, and 18 bases stayed unmatched. This CDR3 comprises 18 residues. CDR3 in DNA: TGTGCCAGCGCCCCTCGGGCCATCGGACTAGCGGGAGGGCGGGAGCAGTTCTTC. Translated: CASAPRAIGLAGGREQFF.

This clonotype was seen more than once but under ten times. This chain joins TRBV7-9 and TRBJ2-1; D possibly corresponds to TRBD2 (5 bases). The germline V gene encodes CDR1 SEHNR and CDR2 FQNEAQ (reference sequence). Trimming left V 1 base short and J 9 bases short, with 10 bases between. The CDR3 sequence is 13 residues long. CDR3: CASSLEIAGEQFF. The CDR3 nucleotides read TGTGCCAGCAGCTTAGAAATTGCGGGTGAGCAGTTCTTC.

This clonotype showed up many times. The rearrangement joins TRBV28 to TRBJ2-1, with D perhaps matching TRBD2 (5 bases). Trimming took 8 bases from V and 2 from J, leaving 7 bases between them. The germline gives CDR1 MDHEN, CDR2 SYDVKM. The CDR3 is 12 amino acids. The CDR3 is CASGRAYNEQFF. The CDR3 nucleotides are TGTGCCAGCGGGAGAGCCTACAATGAGCAGTTCTTC.

At least ten counts were recorded for this clonotype. J is TRBJ2-2 and V is TRBV7-9; 8 bases are shared with TRBD1. V was pared by 6 bases and J by 7 bases, with 10 bases of the junction left unmatched. Germline assignment: CDR1 SEHNR and CDR2 FQNEAQ (reference sequence). The CDR3 extends over 15 amino acids. CDR3: CASSTQTGTGGELFF. CDR3 in DNA: TGTGCCAGCAGTACCCAAACCGGGACAGGCGGGGAGCTGTTTTTT.

The rearrangement uses TRBV20-1 and TRBJ1-1, with D possibly matching TRBD1 (5 bases). CDR3 length: 13 amino acids. Germline-derived CDR1 and CDR2 are DFQATT and SNEGSKA (reference sequence). With 3 bases removed from V and 1 base from J, the gap between germline ends came to 9 bases. CDR3 in DNA: TGCAGTGCTAGGGACGACAGGAACACTGAAGCTTTCTTT. Protein sequence: CSARDDRNTEAFF.

This clonotype showed up just a few times. V gene TRBV7-2 combines with J gene TRBJ2-2; 8 bases align to TRBD2. Germline-derived CDR1 and CDR2 are SGHTA and FQGNSA. The CDR3 runs to 17 residues. V was pared by 3 bases and J by 2 bases, with 8 bases of the junction left unmatched. Here the CDR3 reads CASSFPIAGTNTGELFF. Here the CDR3 DNA reads TGTGCCAGCAGCTTCCCTATAGCGGGAACAAACACCGGGGAGCTGTTTTTT.

The V gene is TRBV15, the J gene TRBJ2-7, with D tentatively TRBD1 (5 bases). Germline CDR1 is LNHNV and CDR2 is YYDKDF (reference sequence). The CDR3 loop spans 16 amino acids. V was cut by 0 bases and J by 0 bases, with 12 bases left in between. CDR3 coding DNA: TGTGCCACCAGCAGAGAACAATCAGGGCTCTCCTACGAGCAGTACTTC. Amino acid sequence: CATSREQSGLSYEQYF.

The chain uses TRBV9 and TRBJ1-5; 7 bases are a match to TRBD1. The CDR3 totals 15 residues. J lost 1 base, V lost 3 bases, and 4 bases had no gene match. The germline V gene has CDR1 SGDLS and CDR2 YYNGEE. CDR3 sequence (DNA): TGTGCCAGCAGCGAAGGGGGACAGAGCAATCAGCCCCAGCATTTT. Protein: CASSEGGQSNQPQHF.

The chain links TRBV6-1 to TRBJ1-1; D is unresolved. The germline CDR1 and CDR2 sequences are MNHNS and SASEGT. The CDR3 has 14 amino acids. V was cut by 7 bases and J by 0 bases, with 12 bases left in between. The CDR3 here is CASKKTSMNTEAFF. The CDR3 nucleotides are TGTGCCAGCAAAAAAACCTCGATGAACACTGAAGCTTTCTTT.

This clonotype appeared many times. The V call is TRBV11-2, the J call TRBJ1-5; D gene uncertain. The CDR3 is 13 residues long. Germline V gene data show CDR1 as SGHAT and CDR2 as FQNNGV. V dropped 1 base and J dropped 3 bases, with 4 bases sitting between them. The CDR3 loop reads CASSLGFNQPQHF. The CDR3 DNA is TGTGCCAGCAGCTTAGGTTTCAATCAGCCCCAGCATTTT.

J is TRBJ2-3 and V is TRBV29-1, with TRBD2 identical over 12 bases. CDR1 is SQVTM, CDR2 ANQGSEA, per germline. After removal of 2 bases from V and 1 base from J, the junction contained 4 bases not matched to a gene. The CDR3 totals 16 residues. CDR3 nucleotide sequence: TGCAGCGTTGAACTCCGGACTAGCGGGGGCACAGATACGCAGTATTTT. Translated, it gives CSVELRTSGGTDTQYF.

In its sample, this clonotype was seen a few times. J is TRBJ2-1 and V is TRBV5-1; 11 nucleotides agree with TRBD1. The CDR3 sequence is 16 residues long. V lost 4 bases to trimming and J lost 4 bases; unmatched junction nucleotides: 7. Germline CDR1 SGHRS, CDR2 YFSETQ. The chain's CDR3 is CASSLDRGPKYNEQFF. The CDR3 DNA reads as TGCGCCAGCAGCCTGGACAGGGGGCCGAAATACAATGAGCAGTTCTTC.